This TCR beta chain is from a study of identical twins. Study-wide results and caveats: Invariant MAIT and iNKT cells are populations that could partly confound zero-insertion analyses. Rather than following the same donors, the conclusions depended on cross-sectional statistical analysis.

CDR1 is SQVTM, CDR2 ANQGSEA, per germline. V was cut by 6 bases and J by 4 bases, with 13 bases left in between. The CDR3 runs to 13 residues. Via MiXCR, TCRdb re-called the 5' RACE reads, giving one row per CDR3 protein. Among 400,000 or so distinct CDR3 sequences listed, around 9% were seen once. Everyone who donated was a healthy Caucasian. This clonotype was observed a handful of times. Its antigen is not identified. The genes are TRBV29-1 and TRBJ2-1; D call uncertain. The specimen sequenced was naive T cells sorted from blood. The source is a woman in her forties or fifties in good health. Written as DNA, the CDR3 is TGCAGCGTCTCTATAGAGATATACAATGAGCAGTTCTTC. It is translated as CSVSIEIYNEQFF.